This T cell receptor beta chain was found in a study of OX40 agonist ivuxolimab in advanced cancers. Method: immunoSEQ multiplex PCR; TCRdb's copy keeps in-frame clones and lacks some. The table shows more than 50,000 clones, with approximately 86% occurring only once. V lost 5 bases, J lost 0 bases, and 14 bases lay in between. The CDR3 is 15 amino acids. Germline lookup yields CDR1 SGHVS and CDR2 FQNEAQ. In this sample, this clone turned up once. The sequence was collected from an adult with an advanced solid tumor such as melanoma, head and neck, liver or kidney cancer. The chain links TRBV7-8 to TRBJ2-7, with a weak D call TRBD2 (5 bases). The input for sequencing was CD4+ or CD8+ T cells sorted from blood, taken in a trial of the OX40 agonist ivuxolimab. The DNA for the CDR3 is TGTGCCAGCAGCCAAAGACGCGGGTCCTCCTACGAGCAGTACTTC. As protein: CASSQRRGSSYEQYF.